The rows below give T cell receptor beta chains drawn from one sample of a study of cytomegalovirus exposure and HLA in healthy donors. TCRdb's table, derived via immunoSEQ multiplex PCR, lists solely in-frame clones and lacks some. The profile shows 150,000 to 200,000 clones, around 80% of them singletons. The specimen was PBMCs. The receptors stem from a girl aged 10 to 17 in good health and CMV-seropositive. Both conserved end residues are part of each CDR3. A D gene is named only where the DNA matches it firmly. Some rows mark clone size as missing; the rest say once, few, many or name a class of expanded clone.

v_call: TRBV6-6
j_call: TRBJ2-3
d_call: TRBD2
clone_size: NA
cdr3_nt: TGTGCCAGCACCTGGGAGGCTAGCGGGAGCACAGATACGCAGTATTTT
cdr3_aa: CASTWEASGSTDTQYF

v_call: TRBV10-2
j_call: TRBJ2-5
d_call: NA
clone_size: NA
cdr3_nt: TGCGCCAGCGGCCTGGACTCCCCGTACCAAGAGACCCAGTACTTC
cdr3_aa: CASGLDSPYQETQYF

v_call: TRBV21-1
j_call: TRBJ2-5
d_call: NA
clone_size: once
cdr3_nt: TGTGCCAGCAGCAAGAACCACCGGAAGGGGGCAATAGAGACCCAGTACTTC
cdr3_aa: CASSKNHRKGAIETQYF

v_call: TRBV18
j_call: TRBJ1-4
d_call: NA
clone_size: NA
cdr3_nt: TGTGCCAGCTCACCGTTCCCGGTGCCTAATGAAAAACTGTTTTTT
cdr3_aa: CASSPFPVPNEKLFF

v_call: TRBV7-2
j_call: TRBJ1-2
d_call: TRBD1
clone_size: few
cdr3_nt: TGTGCCAGCAGCCATTTAAGGACAGGGGAAAACTATGGCTACACCTTC
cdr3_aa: CASSHLRTGENYGYTF

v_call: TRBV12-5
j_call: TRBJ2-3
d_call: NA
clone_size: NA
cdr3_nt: TGTGCTAGTGGTTTTGGGACTTACACAGATACGCAGTATTTT
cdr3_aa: CASGFGTYTDTQYF

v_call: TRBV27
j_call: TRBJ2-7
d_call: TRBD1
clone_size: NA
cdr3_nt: TGTGCCAGCAGTTTAGCGAACCGGGACAGGTCATCCTACGAGCAGTACTTC
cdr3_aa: CASSLANRDRSSYEQYF

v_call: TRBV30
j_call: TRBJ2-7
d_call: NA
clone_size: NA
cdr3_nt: TGTGCCTGGGCGGGACCACCCTACGAGCAGTACTTC
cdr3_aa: CAWAGPPYEQYF

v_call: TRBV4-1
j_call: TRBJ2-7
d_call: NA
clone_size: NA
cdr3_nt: TGCGCCAGCAGCCAAGTTGGGGGACAAGCCTACGAGCAGTACTTC
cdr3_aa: CASSQVGGQAYEQYF

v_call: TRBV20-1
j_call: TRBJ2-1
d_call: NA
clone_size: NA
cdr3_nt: TGCAGTGGGCGGGACGACAATGAGCAGTTCTTC
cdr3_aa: CSGRDDNEQFF